Presented here are 24 T cell receptor beta chains from one specimen sequenced in a study of blood T cell repertoires in COVID-19 (dated by TCRdb to 2020 to 2022). Library construction relied on the immunoSEQ multiplex PCR assay. Here the immuneACCESS table is served through TCRdb, limited to in-frame sequences with V and J called. Missing clones are a known gap in these copies; in checked studies unresolved V genes cover under half, and the rest lacks a known reason. In this sample the table shows around 30,000 clones, nearly 90% of which occur a single time. Jointly, the top ten make up more than 9% of the sample. The source material was peripheral blood. The receptors shown here come from a human donor in a cohort sampled during active COVID-19.

The CDR3 coding sequence is TGTGCCAGCAGGCTCCCTAGTACCGGAAACACCATATATTTT. It codes for CASRLPSTGNTIYF. The gene calls are TRBV7-2 and TRBJ1-3; unclear D gene. Germline V lookup: CDR1 SGHTA, CDR2 FQGNSA. The CDR3 has 14 residues. Between the trimmed V and J ends, which lost 6 bases and 4 bases, there was a span of 13 bases.

The chain carries TRBV9 and TRBJ1-1; D unclear. The V gene lost 0 bases and the J gene lost 0 bases, with 6 bases spanning the gap. The CDR3 consists of 14 residues. Germline assignment: CDR1 SGDLS and CDR2 YYNGEE. CDR3 DNA sequence: TGTGCCAGCAGCGTAGGGGGAGTGAACACTGAAGCTTTCTTT. This gives the protein CASSVGGVNTEAFF.

This chain joins TRBV19 and TRBJ1-5; 11 bases agree with TRBD1. Germline trimming cut 5 bases from V and 4 bases from J; bases unmatched to any gene: 7. This CDR3 comprises 16 residues. Germline values: CDR1 LNHDA, CDR2 SQIVND (reference sequence). DNA of the CDR3: TGTGCCAGTAGTGGCCGGACAGGGGGCTCTAATCAGCCCCAGCATTTT. Protein product: CASSGRTGGSNQPQHF.

J is TRBJ2-5 and V is TRBV29-1; tentatively, D is TRBD2 (6 bases). Germline V gives CDR1 SQVTM, CDR2 ANQGSEA. The CDR3 spans 15 residues. Trimming left V 0 bases short and J 4 bases short, with 15 bases between. The DNA of the CDR3 is TGCAGCGTTGAAGATTCTGGCCAGGGAGGAGAGACCCAGTACTTC. Protein product: CSVEDSGQGGETQYF. The entire variable domain, with the rest obtained from reference TRBV29-1 and TRBJ2-5, is as follows: SAVISQKPSRDICQRGTSLTIQCQVDSQVTMMFWYRQQPGQSLTLIATANQGSEATYESGFVIDKFPISRPNLTFSTLTVSNMSPEDSSIYLCSVEDSGQGGETQYFGPGTRLLVL.

The chain is built from TRBV27 and TRBJ2-1; 7 bases fit TRBD1. V shed 5 bases and J 3 bases; nucleotides not matched to a gene: 7. This CDR3 is built from 15 residues. Germline CDR1 and CDR2: MNHEY and SMNVEV (reference sequence). As DNA, the CDR3 is TGTGCCAGCAGTGCACAGGGGAGTTTCTACAATGAGCAGTTCTTC. Residues: CASSAQGSFYNEQFF.

This rearrangement joins TRBV5-1 to TRBJ1-1, with a possible D match to TRBD1 (5 bases). The CDR3 consists of 17 residues. Germline CDR1 and CDR2: SGHRS and YFSETQ. The V gene lost 3 bases and the J gene lost 1 base, with 19 bases spanning the gap. CDR3 nucleotides: TGCGCCAGCAGCTATGGCCCACGGGGGGTGGGGAACACTGAAGCTTTCTTT. Protein product: CASSYGPRGVGNTEAFF.

V and J are TRBV9 and TRBJ1-3, with 7 bases identical to TRBD1. The CDR3 contains 16 residues. V lost 4 bases and J lost 4; bases outside the gene matches: 11. In germline, CDR1 is SGDLS, CDR2 YYNGEE. The chain's CDR3 is CASSSRTGAGGNTIYF. As DNA, the CDR3 is TGTGCCAGCAGCTCCCGGACAGGCGCGGGGGGAAACACCATATATTTT.

This sequence joins TRBV15 and TRBJ1-1; TRBD1 matches at 8 bases. The J segment lost 3 bases and the V segment lost 5 bases, leaving 11 bases of the junction unmatched. This CDR3 is 16 amino acids long. The germline gives CDR1 LNHNV, CDR2 YYDKDF (reference sequence). CDR3 DNA sequence: TGTGCCACCAGCGCCCGGACAGGGAGGGCGGACACTGAAGCTTTCTTT. This sequence encodes CATSARTGRADTEAFF.

This clone was observed a handful of times. The chain couples TRBV2 to TRBJ2-7; a possible D gene is TRBD2 (5 bases). This CDR3 has 14 amino acids. Trimming stripped 7 bases from V and 2 bases from J, with 15 bases between. The germline V gene encodes CDR1 SNHLY and CDR2 FYNNEI. CDR3 coding DNA: TGTGCCAGCACTAGAGGGCGAGGACCCTACGAGCAGTACTTC. The encoded protein is CASTRGRGPYEQYF.

This chain links TRBV30 with TRBJ2-1; TRBD1 agrees at 7 bases. Germline V lookup: CDR1 GTSNPN, CDR2 SVGIG (reference sequence). The junction had 3 bases not matched to a gene; V was cut back by 0 bases and J by 1 base. The CDR3 has 15 amino acids. The DNA of the CDR3 is TGTGCCTGGAGTGTAAACAGGGGATCCTACAATGAGCAGTTCTTC. Protein: CAWSVNRGSYNEQFF.

This clone was recorded a few times. The V call is TRBV6-5, the J call TRBJ1-2; D might be TRBD1 (6 bases). Trimming took 0 bases from V and 7 from J, leaving 9 bases between them. This CDR3 is built from 13 residues. CDR1 MNHEY and CDR2 SVGAGI come from the germline V gene. As DNA, the CDR3 is TGTGCCAGCAGTTACTCCGGACAGCGTGGCTACACCTTC. Translation: CASSYSGQRGYTF.

CDR3 nucleotide sequence: TGTGCCAGCAGTGAAGCGCTTCGATTAATAGGCGGGGGGGGAAGGAGGAATGAGCAGTTCTTC. This sequence encodes CASSEALRLIGGGGRRNEQFF. The genes are TRBV6-1 and TRBJ2-1, with 9 bases identical to TRBD2. V lost 0 bases to trimming and J lost 7 bases; unmatched junction nucleotides: 22. The CDR3 covers 21 residues. Germline CDR1 and CDR2: MNHNS and SASEGT.

The CDR3 DNA follows: TGTGCCAGCAGCTTACCCCAGCAGGCGGGGACCCAGTACTTC. It encodes CASSLPQQAGTQYF. J is TRBJ2-5 and V is TRBV7-9; the D gene is possibly TRBD2 (5 bases). CDR3 length equals 14 residues. Trimming removed 2 bases at V and 7 bases at J, with 14 bases between. Looked up from germline, CDR1 is SEHNR and CDR2 is FQNEAQ (reference sequence).

This clone was seen a few times. The chain recombines TRBV7-2 with TRBJ1-5, with D hard to call. The CDR3 consists of 13 residues. Germline V gene lookup returns CDR1 SGHTA and CDR2 FQGNSA. V lost 1 base and J 5 bases, leaving 6 bases between the germline ends. The chain's CDR3 is CASSLGYYQPQHF. The CDR3 coding sequence is TGTGCCAGCAGCTTAGGGTACTATCAGCCCCAGCATTTT.

The rearrangement uses TRBV9 and TRBJ2-1; 8 nucleotides align to TRBD2. J was trimmed by 10 bases and V by 0 bases; bases with no gene match: 12. CDR1 SGDLS and CDR2 YYNGEE come from the germline V gene. This CDR3 has 16 amino acids. The CDR3 DNA is TGTGCCAGCAGCGTAGCGGGGGGGGGCCTAGGCGACGAGCAGTTCTTC. Residues: CASSVAGGGLGDEQFF.

The gene calls are TRBV28 and TRBJ1-4; possibly TRBD1 for D (5 bases). The CDR3 is 14 amino acids. V shed 4 bases and J shed 8 bases, with 14 bases lying between them. Germline V gene sequence: CDR1 MDHEN, CDR2 SYDVKM. CDR3 sequence reads: CASSSGEGWEKLFF. DNA for the CDR3: TGTGCCAGCAGTTCTGGGGAGGGGTGGGAAAAACTGTTTTTT.

The V call is TRBV5-1, the J call TRBJ2-3; TRBD2 agrees at 10 bases. The CDR3 loop spans 16 amino acids. The V and J ends lost 0 bases and 2 bases, in that order; junction bases with no gene match: 3. CDR1 SGHRS and CDR2 YFSETQ come from the germline V gene. The CDR3 region has the DNA TGCGCCAGCAGCTTGGATAGCGGGGGGTACACAGATACGCAGTATTTT. Protein product: CASSLDSGGYTDTQYF.

The rearrangement links TRBV7-2 to TRBJ2-1, with 8 bases that match TRBD1. There are 17 residues in the CDR3. After removal of 9 bases from V and 8 bases from J, the junction contained 21 bases not matched to a gene. Germline CDR1 is SGHTA and CDR2 is FQGNSA. CDR3 amino acids: CASLTGPSGTGLHEQFF. CDR3 coding DNA: TGTGCCAGTCTCACTGGTCCATCCGGGACAGGTCTACATGAGCAGTTCTTC.

This clone appeared once. CDR3 in DNA: TGTGCCAGCAGCGTAGACGGAAGCGTAGGCTACGAGCAGTACTTC. Encoded protein: CASSVDGSVGYEQYF. This sequence joins TRBV9 and TRBJ2-7; D remains ambiguous. Germline V gene lookup returns CDR1 SGDLS and CDR2 YYNGEE. This CDR3 comprises 15 residues. V was cut by 0 bases and J by 3 bases, with 13 bases left in between.

The chain links TRBV30 to TRBJ2-7; 11 bases match TRBD1. J gave up 2 bases and V 3 bases, and 6 bases lay outside the gene matches. The CDR3 has 15 residues. CDR1 and CDR2 (germline): GTSNPN, SVGIG (reference sequence). CDR3 coding DNA: TGTGCCTGGAGACGGGACAGGGGGGTAGCCTACGAGCAGTACTTC. Its translation is CAWRRDRGVAYEQYF.

J is TRBJ1-3 and V is TRBV7-2, with 7 positions matching TRBD1. The CDR3 has 15 amino acids. Germline CDR1 SGHTA, CDR2 FQGNSA. J gave up 0 bases and V 5 bases, and 4 bases lay outside the gene matches. This CDR3 reads CASSPDRVSGNTIYF. In nucleotides, the CDR3 is TGTGCCAGCAGCCCCGACAGGGTCTCTGGAAACACCATATATTTT.

J is TRBJ2-2 and V is TRBV15; TRBD2 matches 8 bases. CDR3 length equals 16 residues. The germline gives CDR1 LNHNV, CDR2 YYDKDF (reference sequence). Unmatched junction bases numbered 6, after V lost 5 bases and J lost 1 base. CDR3 loop: CATSRGGILNTGELFF. CDR3 nucleotides: TGTGCCACCAGCCGCGGGGGGATATTGAACACCGGGGAGCTGTTTTTT.

The chain recombines TRBV6-2 or TRBV6-3 with TRBJ2-3; TRBD1 is a possible D gene (6 bases). Trimming stripped 2 bases from V and 4 bases from J, with 13 bases between. Germline V CDR1 and CDR2: MNHEY, SVGEGT. CDR3 size: 15 residues. CDR3 protein: CASSYRGGHADTQYF. CDR3 in DNA: TGTGCCAGCAGTTACCGTGGGGGCCACGCAGATACGCAGTATTTT.

This clone has only one observation. J is TRBJ2-3 and V is TRBV7-9; the match to TRBD1 covers 9 bases. V was clipped by 4 bases and J by 6 bases; unmatched bases: 8. The germline CDR1 and CDR2 sequences are SEHNR and FQNEAQ (reference sequence). The CDR3 has 15 residues. The DNA of the CDR3 is TGTGCCAGCAGCTCGGGACAGGGAACGTTTGATACGCAGTATTTT. It yields the protein CASSSGQGTFDTQYF.